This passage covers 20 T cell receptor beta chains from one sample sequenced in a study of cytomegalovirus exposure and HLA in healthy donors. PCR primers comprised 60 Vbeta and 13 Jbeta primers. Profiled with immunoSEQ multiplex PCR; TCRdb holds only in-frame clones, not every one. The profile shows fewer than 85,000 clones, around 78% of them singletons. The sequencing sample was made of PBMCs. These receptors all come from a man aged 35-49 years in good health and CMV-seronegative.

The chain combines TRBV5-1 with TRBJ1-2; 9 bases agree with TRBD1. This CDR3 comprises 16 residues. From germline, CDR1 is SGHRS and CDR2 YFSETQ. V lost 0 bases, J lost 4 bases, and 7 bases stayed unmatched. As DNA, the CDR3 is TGCGCCAGCAGCTTGGGAGGGACAGGGAACGCCTATGGCTACACCTTC. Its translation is CASSLGGTGNAYGYTF.

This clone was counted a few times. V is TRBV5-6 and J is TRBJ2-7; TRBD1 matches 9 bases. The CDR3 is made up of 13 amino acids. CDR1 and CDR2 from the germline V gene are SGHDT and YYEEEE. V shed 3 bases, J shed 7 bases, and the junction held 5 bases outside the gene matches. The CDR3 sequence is CASSWTGAREQYF. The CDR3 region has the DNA TGTGCCAGCAGCTGGACAGGGGCCAGGGAGCAGTACTTC.

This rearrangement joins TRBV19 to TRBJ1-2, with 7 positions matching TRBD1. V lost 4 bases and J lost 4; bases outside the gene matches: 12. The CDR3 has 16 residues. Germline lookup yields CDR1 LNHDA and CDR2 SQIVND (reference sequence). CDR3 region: CASSKDPRGLSYGYTF. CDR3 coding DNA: TGTGCCAGTAGTAAGGACCCAAGGGGGCTGAGCTATGGCTACACCTTC. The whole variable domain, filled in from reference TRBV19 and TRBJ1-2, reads DGGITQSPKYLFRKEGQNVTLSCEQNLNHDAMYWYRQDPGQGLRLIYYSQIVNDFQKGDIAEGYSVSREKKESFPLTVTSAQKNPTAFYLCASSKDPRGLSYGYTFGSGTRLTVV.

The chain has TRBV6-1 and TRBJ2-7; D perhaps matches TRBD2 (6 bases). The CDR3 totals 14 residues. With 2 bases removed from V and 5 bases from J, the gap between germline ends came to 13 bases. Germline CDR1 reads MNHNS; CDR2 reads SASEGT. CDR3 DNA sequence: TGTGCCAGCAGTGAACGGCAGGGAGGAAACGAGCAGTACTTC. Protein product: CASSERQGGNEQYF.

The CDR3 loop is CASREMGGRRSYEQYF. As DNA, the CDR3 is TGTGCCAGCAGGGAGATGGGGGGGAGACGGTCCTACGAGCAGTACTTC. V gene TRBV7-2 combines with J gene TRBJ2-7; TRBD2 aligns across 7 bases. The V gene end was trimmed by 6 bases and the J gene end by 1 base; junction bases not matched to a gene: 12. Per the germline V gene, CDR1 is SGHTA and CDR2 is FQGNSA. CDR3 size: 16 residues. Looking up the rest from reference TRBV7-2 and TRBJ2-7 gives the full variable domain: GAGVSQSPSNKVTEKGKDVELRCDPISGHTALYWYRQSLGQGLEFLIYFQGNSAPDKSGLPSDRFSAERTGGSVSTLTIQRTQQEDSAVYLCASREMGGRRSYEQYFGPGTRLTVT.

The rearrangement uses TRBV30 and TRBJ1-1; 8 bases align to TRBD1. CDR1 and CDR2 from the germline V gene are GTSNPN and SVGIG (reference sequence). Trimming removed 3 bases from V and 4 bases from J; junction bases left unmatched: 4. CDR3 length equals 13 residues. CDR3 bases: TGTGCCTGGAGGCCACAGGGGGGCACTGAAGCTTTCTTT. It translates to CAWRPQGGTEAFF.

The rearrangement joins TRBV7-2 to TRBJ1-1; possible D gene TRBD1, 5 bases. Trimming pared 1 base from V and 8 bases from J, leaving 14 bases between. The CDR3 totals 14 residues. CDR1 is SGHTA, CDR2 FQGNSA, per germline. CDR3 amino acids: CASSLGGGRWEAFF. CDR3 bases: TGTGCCAGCAGCTTAGGGGGGGGGAGATGGGAAGCTTTCTTT.

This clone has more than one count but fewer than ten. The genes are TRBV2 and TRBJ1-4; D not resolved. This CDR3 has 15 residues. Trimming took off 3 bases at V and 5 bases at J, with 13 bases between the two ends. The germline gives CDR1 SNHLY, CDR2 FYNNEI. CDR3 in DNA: TGTGCCAGCAGTGAGCGGGCAGGACTCAATGAAAAACTGTTTTTT. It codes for CASSERAGLNEKLFF.

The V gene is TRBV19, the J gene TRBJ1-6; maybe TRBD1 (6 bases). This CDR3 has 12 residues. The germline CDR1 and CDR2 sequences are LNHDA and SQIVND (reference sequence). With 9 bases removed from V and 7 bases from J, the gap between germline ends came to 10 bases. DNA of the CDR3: TGTGCCAGCCAGGGGACCAATTCACCCCTCCACTTT. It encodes CASQGTNSPLHF.

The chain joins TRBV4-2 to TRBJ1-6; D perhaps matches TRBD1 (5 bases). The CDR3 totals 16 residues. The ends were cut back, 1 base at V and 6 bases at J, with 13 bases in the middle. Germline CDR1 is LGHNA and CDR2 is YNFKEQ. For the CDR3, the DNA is TGTGCCAGCAGCCAAGTTTTGAGACAGACTAATTCACCCCTCCACTTT. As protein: CASSQVLRQTNSPLHF.

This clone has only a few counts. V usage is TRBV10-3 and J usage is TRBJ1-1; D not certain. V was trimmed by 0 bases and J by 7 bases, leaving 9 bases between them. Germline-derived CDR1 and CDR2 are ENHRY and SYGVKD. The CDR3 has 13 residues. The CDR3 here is CAISESISSEAFF. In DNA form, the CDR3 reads TGTGCCATCAGTGAGTCGATATCCAGTGAAGCTTTCTTT.

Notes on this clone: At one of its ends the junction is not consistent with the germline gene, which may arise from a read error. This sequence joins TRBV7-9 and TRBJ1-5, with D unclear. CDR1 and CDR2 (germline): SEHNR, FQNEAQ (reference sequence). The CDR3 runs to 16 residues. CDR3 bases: TGTTCCAGCAGCCCCCTTTACACGGGAAGCAATCAGCCCCAGCATTTT. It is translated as CSSSPLYTGSNQPQHF. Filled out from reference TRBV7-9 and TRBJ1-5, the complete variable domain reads DTGVSQNPRHKITKRGQNVTFRCDPISEHNRLYWYRQTLGQGPEFLTYFQNEAQLEKSRLLSDRFSAERPKGSFSTLEIQRTEQGDSAMYLCSSSPLYTGSNQPQHFGDGTRLSIL.

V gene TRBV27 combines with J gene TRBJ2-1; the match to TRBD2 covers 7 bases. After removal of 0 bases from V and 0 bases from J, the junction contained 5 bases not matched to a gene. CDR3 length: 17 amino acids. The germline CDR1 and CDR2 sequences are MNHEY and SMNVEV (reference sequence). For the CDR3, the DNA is TGTGCCAGCAGTTTATCATGGGGGGGACGCTCCTACAATGAGCAGTTCTTC. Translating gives CASSLSWGGRSYNEQFF.

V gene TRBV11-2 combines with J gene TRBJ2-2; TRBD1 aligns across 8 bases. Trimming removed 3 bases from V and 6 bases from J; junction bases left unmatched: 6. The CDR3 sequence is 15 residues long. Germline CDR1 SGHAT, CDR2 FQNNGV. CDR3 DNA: TGTGCCAGCAGCTTTGGACAGGGAGGCGCCGGGGAGCTGTTTTTT. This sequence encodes CASSFGQGGAGELFF.

CDR3 nucleotides: TGTGCCAGCAGGATCAGGGAGACCCAGTACTTC. It encodes CASRIRETQYF. V is TRBV6-5 and J is TRBJ2-5; D is unresolved. There are 11 residues in the CDR3. V lost 6 bases and J lost 5, with 7 bases in between. CDR1 and CDR2 from the germline V gene are MNHEY and SVGAGI.

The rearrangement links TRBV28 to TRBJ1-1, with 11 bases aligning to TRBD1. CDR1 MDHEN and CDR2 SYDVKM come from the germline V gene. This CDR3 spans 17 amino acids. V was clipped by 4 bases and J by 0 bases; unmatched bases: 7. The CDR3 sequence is CASSSWDRGGMNTEAFF. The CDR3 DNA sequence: TGTGCCAGCAGTTCTTGGGACAGGGGGGGGATGAACACTGAAGCTTTCTTT.

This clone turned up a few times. CDR3 sequence reads: CASSQGGFNSPLHF. CDR3 in DNA: TGTGCCAGCAGCCAGGGGGGATTTAATTCACCCCTCCACTTT. V and J are TRBV14 and TRBJ1-6, with D possibly matching TRBD1 (5 bases). The CDR3 extends over 14 amino acids. CDR1 is SGHDN and CDR2 is FVKESK in the germline V gene. With 3 bases removed from V and 6 bases from J, the gap between germline ends came to 9 bases.

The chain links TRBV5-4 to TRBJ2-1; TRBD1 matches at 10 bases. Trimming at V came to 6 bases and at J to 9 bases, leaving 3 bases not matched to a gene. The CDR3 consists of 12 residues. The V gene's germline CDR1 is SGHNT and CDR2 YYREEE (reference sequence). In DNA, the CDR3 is TGTGCCAGCAAGGGACAGGGGAGTGAGCAGTTCTTC. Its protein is CASKGQGSEQFF.

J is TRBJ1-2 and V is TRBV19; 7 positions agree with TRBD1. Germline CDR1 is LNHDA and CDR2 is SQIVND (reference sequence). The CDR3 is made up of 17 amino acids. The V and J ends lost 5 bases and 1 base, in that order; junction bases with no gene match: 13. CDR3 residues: CASSAGQADNLNYGYTF. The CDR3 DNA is TGTGCCAGTAGTGCCGGACAGGCGGATAATCTTAACTATGGCTACACCTTC.

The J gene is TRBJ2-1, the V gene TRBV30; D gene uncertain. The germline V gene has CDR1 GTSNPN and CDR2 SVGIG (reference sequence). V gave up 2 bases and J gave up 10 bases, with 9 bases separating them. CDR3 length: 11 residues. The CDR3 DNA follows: TGTGCCTGGAGTCTCCCGGAGGAGCAGTTCTTC. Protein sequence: CAWSLPEEQFF.